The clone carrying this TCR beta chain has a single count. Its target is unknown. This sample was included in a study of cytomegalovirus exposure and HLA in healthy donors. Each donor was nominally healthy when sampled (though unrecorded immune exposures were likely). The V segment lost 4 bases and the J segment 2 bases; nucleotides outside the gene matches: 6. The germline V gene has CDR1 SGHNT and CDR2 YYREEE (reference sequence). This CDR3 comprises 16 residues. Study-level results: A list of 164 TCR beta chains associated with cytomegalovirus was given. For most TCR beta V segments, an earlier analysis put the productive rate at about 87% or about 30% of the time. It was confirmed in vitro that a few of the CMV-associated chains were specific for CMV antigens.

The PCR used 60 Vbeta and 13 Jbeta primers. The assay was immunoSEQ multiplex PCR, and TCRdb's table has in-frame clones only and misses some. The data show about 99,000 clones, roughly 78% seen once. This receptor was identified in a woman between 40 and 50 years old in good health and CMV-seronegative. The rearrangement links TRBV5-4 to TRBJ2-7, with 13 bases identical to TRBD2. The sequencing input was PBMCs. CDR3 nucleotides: TGTGCCAGCAGCCTGGGGACTAGCGGGACCACCTACGAGCAGTACTTC. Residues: CASSLGTSGTTYEQYF.